This entry lists 20 T cell receptor beta chains sequenced from one sample in a study of CD8 T cells in ankylosing spondylitis. These receptors have no known antigen. Study-level results: In ankylosing spondylitis blood, a motif of roughly 8 highly homologous TCR beta variants appeared characteristic.

TCRdb reprocessed the 5' RACE reads with MiXCR, giving one entry per CDR3 protein. The sample gives 700,000 to 850,000 distinct CDR3 sequences, approximately 10% of which show up once; approximately 0.51% is in the top ten. The material sequenced was blood, either unsorted or a sorted T cell fraction (not recorded which). These receptors all stem from a male donor with ankylosing spondylitis.

V usage is TRBV12-3 or TRBV12-4 and J usage is TRBJ2-5; maybe TRBD2 (6 bases). V gave up 6 bases and J gave up 4 bases, with 18 bases separating them. The CDR3 contains 15 residues. The CDR3 nucleotides read TGTGCCAGCAGGGGGTTTGGAGGGTCAGCAGAGACCCAGTACTTC. Its translation is CASRGFGGSAETQYF.

J is TRBJ2-7 and V is TRBV9; D not resolved. Germline CDR1 reads SGDLS; CDR2 reads YYNGEE. Trimming removed 0 bases from V and 1 base from J, with 11 bases in between. This CDR3 has 15 residues. CDR3 nucleotides: TGTGCCAGCAGCGTAGACCTAACCCAATCCTACGAGCAGTACTTC. Amino acids: CASSVDLTQSYEQYF.

The J gene is TRBJ2-2, the V gene TRBV6-1, with 7 bases identical to TRBD2. The CDR3 runs to 14 residues. Trimming took 7 bases from V and 6 from J; bases not matched to a gene: 8. Germline lookup yields CDR1 MNHNS and CDR2 SASEGT. The DNA of the CDR3 is TGTGCCAGCAACTCCCCCGGGGGGTCCGGGGAGCTGTTTTTT. Translated: CASNSPGGSGELFF.

This clonotype turned up a few times. The chain uses TRBV5-1 and TRBJ2-2; TRBD2 aligns across 15 bases. From germline, CDR1 is SGHRS and CDR2 YFSETQ. The CDR3 contains 16 residues. Trimming took 4 bases from V and 7 from J; bases not matched to a gene: 5. In nucleotides, the CDR3 is TGCGCCAGCAGCCCGGGACTAGCGGGAGGATACGGGGAGCTGTTTTTT. Its translation is CASSPGLAGGYGELFF.

The rearrangement uses TRBV29-1 and TRBJ2-2, with 10 bases matching TRBD1. This CDR3 contains 14 residues. Germline trimming cut 7 bases from V and 5 bases from J; bases unmatched to any gene: 7. Germline V gene data show CDR1 as SQVTM and CDR2 as ANQGSEA. The CDR3 is CSAAGTGVTGELFF. Written as DNA, the CDR3 is TGCAGCGCAGCCGGGACAGGGGTGACCGGGGAGCTGTTTTTT.

The chain employs TRBV30 and TRBJ2-2; 13 nucleotides agree with TRBD2. Trimming at V came to 4 bases and at J to 6 bases, leaving 5 bases not matched to a gene. The CDR3 has 15 amino acids. Looked up from germline, CDR1 is GTSNPN and CDR2 is SVGIG (reference sequence). CDR3 sequence reads: CAWTILAGGAGELFF. DNA for the CDR3: TGTGCCTGGACCATACTAGCGGGGGGGGCCGGGGAGCTGTTTTTT.

Only a few counts were recorded for this clonotype. The V gene is TRBV7-9, the J gene TRBJ2-3; possible D gene TRBD2, 6 bases. This CDR3 has 14 amino acids. Germline V lookup: CDR1 SEHNR, CDR2 FQNEAQ (reference sequence). Trimming removed 3 bases from V and 5 bases from J, with 12 bases in between. The DNA for the CDR3 is TGTGCCAGCAGCTTGGAAGGGACTTTAGATACGCAGTATTTT. Its translation: CASSLEGTLDTQYF. The entire variable domain, with the rest obtained from reference TRBV7-9 and TRBJ2-3, is as follows: DTGVSQNPRHKITKRGQNVTFRCDPISEHNRLYWYRQTLGQGPEFLTYFQNEAQLEKSRLLSDRFSAERPKGSFSTLEIQRTEQGDSAMYLCASSLEGTLDTQYFGPGTRLTVL.

This clonotype was counted only a few times. The chain uses TRBV15 and TRBJ2-1, with 8 bases fitting TRBD2. Trimming took 3 bases from V and 5 from J; bases not matched to a gene: 9. This CDR3 has 16 residues. Germline V lookup: CDR1 LNHNV, CDR2 YYDKDF (reference sequence). DNA for the CDR3: TGTGCCACCAGCAGTCTCTCTAGCGGGTACGACAATGAGCAGTTCTTC. Translated: CATSSLSSGYDNEQFF.

The J gene is TRBJ2-7, the V gene TRBV20-1; 10 positions match TRBD2. CDR1 is DFQATT and CDR2 is SNEGSKA in the germline V gene (reference sequence). Trimming cost V 5 bases and J 6 bases; bases outside gene matches: 10. CDR3 length: 14 residues. The DNA of the CDR3 is TGCAGTGCTCCGGAGACTAGCGGGTCGGCCGAGCAGTACTTC. Its protein product is CSAPETSGSAEQYF.

The V gene is TRBV11-2, the J gene TRBJ2-7, with D unclear. Germline lookup yields CDR1 SGHAT and CDR2 FQNNGV. The V end lost 3 bases, the J end lost 5 bases, and 5 bases lay between the germline ends. The CDR3 has 11 residues. CDR3 loop: CASSFSNEQYF. The CDR3 DNA follows: TGTGCCAGCAGCTTTTCGAACGAGCAGTACTTC.

This clonotype has just a few counts. The chain carries TRBV20-1 and TRBJ2-7; D is undetermined. Trimming removed 7 bases at V and 2 bases at J, with 12 bases between. This CDR3 comprises 12 residues. Per germline, CDR1 DFQATT and CDR2 SNEGSKA (reference sequence). The chain's CDR3 is CSGASSAYEQYF. The DNA for the CDR3 is TGCAGTGGGGCGAGCAGCGCCTACGAGCAGTACTTC.

This clonotype was found a few times. The V and J genes are TRBV11-2 and TRBJ2-3, with no clear D. There are 13 residues in the CDR3. The germline gives CDR1 SGHAT, CDR2 FQNNGV. Trimming stripped 5 bases from V and 9 bases from J, with 15 bases between. The CDR3 spells CASSANVGLTQYF. As DNA, the CDR3 is TGTGCCAGCAGCGCAAACGTCGGCCTAACGCAGTATTTT.

This clonotype has just a few counts. DNA of the CDR3: TGCAGCGTCCGGACAAGCCCAGGAGGGGGCTACACCTTC. Encoded protein: CSVRTSPGGGYTF. The chain joins TRBV29-1 to TRBJ1-2, with a possible D match to TRBD1 (5 bases). The CDR3 has 13 residues. Germline CDR1 and CDR2: SQVTM and ANQGSEA. The V end was cut by 6 bases, the J end by 8 bases, with 19 bases between.

A few counts support this clonotype. The genes are TRBV20-1 and TRBJ1-3; D is unclear. From germline, CDR1 is DFQATT and CDR2 SNEGSKA (reference sequence). The CDR3 consists of 15 residues. Trimming removed 3 bases from V and 0 bases from J, with 12 bases in between. The CDR3 loop reads CSASPFGSSGNTIYF. The CDR3, as DNA: TGCAGTGCTAGTCCGTTTGGATCCTCTGGAAACACCATATATTTT.

The CDR3 sequence is CSARLASGVGETQYF. CDR3 nucleotides: TGCAGTGCTAGACTCGCTAGCGGGGTGGGGGAGACCCAGTACTTC. The chain employs TRBV20-1 and TRBJ2-5; 9 nucleotides align to TRBD2. The CDR3 extends over 15 amino acids. Germline values: CDR1 DFQATT, CDR2 SNEGSKA (reference sequence). The junction had 9 bases not matched to a gene; V was cut back by 2 bases and J by 5 bases.

The rearrangement joins TRBV20-1 to TRBJ2-7; 9 bases are a match to TRBD2. CDR1 is DFQATT and CDR2 is SNEGSKA in the germline V gene (reference sequence). The CDR3 totals 13 residues. After removal of 5 bases from V and 1 base from J, the junction contained 3 bases not matched to a gene. This CDR3 reads CSALAGESYEQYF. Here the CDR3 DNA reads TGCAGTGCTTTAGCGGGAGAGTCCTACGAGCAGTACTTC.

This clonotype showed up just a few times. The V and J genes are TRBV5-1 and TRBJ2-5, with TRBD2 as a possible D gene (6 bases). Germline values: CDR1 SGHRS, CDR2 YFSETQ. The CDR3 is 13 residues long. V was clipped by 3 bases and J by 2 bases, with 8 bases between them. CDR3 in DNA: TGCGCCAGCAGCTGGGACTGGCAAGAGACCCAGTACTTC. Protein: CASSWDWQETQYF.

The sample holds a few counts of this clonotype. J is TRBJ1-5 and V is TRBV20-1; D unresolved. The CDR3 covers 11 residues. Germline values: CDR1 DFQATT, CDR2 SNEGSKA (reference sequence). The ends were cut back, 6 bases at V and 5 bases at J, with 8 bases in the middle. DNA of the CDR3: TGCAGTGCCAAAAGGGATCAGCCCCAGCATTTT. Translating gives CSAKRDQPQHF.

The chain recombines TRBV2 with TRBJ1-1, with D tentatively TRBD1 (5 bases). V gave up 4 bases and J gave up 11 bases, with 14 bases separating them. Germline V gives CDR1 SNHLY, CDR2 FYNNEI. The CDR3 sequence is 12 residues long. The CDR3 loop is CASSVGGAMAFF. In nucleotides, the CDR3 is TGTGCCAGCAGTGTGGGAGGGGCTATGGCTTTCTTT.

The chain links TRBV4-3 to TRBJ2-6, with D uncertain. Germline lookup yields CDR1 LGHNA and CDR2 YSLEER. V shed 1 base and J shed 1 base, with 8 bases lying between them. This CDR3 is built from 16 residues. In DNA form, the CDR3 reads TGCGCCAGCAGCCAAGGAGTCATTTCTGGGGCCAACGTCCTGACTTTC. As protein: CASSQGVISGANVLTF.